This T cell receptor beta chain was sequenced in a study of T cell clones after liver transplantation. Looking at the study overall: Three of eight recipients were HCV-positive; others had non-autoimmune, non-viral indications.

Produced via immunoSEQ multiplex PCR; TCRdb's table is partial and in-frame only. The table has approximately 68,000 clones, about 80% seen once. Per the germline V gene, CDR1 is SGHRS and CDR2 is YFSETQ. J was trimmed by 8 bases and V by 0 bases; bases with no gene match: 9. The CDR3 contains 16 residues. The chain couples TRBV5-1 to TRBJ2-1, with TRBD2 matching over 9 bases. The starting material was CD4+ T cells from blood, obtained before liver transplant. The receptor was isolated from a human donor who received a liver transplant. CDR3 DNA: TGCGCCAGCAGCTTGGCCGTAGCGGGAGTACCGCATGAGCAGTTCTTC. Its protein product is CASSLAVAGVPHEQFF.